The entry below gives a single TCR beta chain sequence along with its context. This sample stems from a study of blood T cell repertoires in COVID-19. Whole-study context: T cells, B-cell-depleted T cells, or PBMCs supplied cDNA or gDNA.

Authors' data handling: Amplification with reference gene primers provided the estimates of nucleated cell counts. Sequencing used immunoSEQ multiplex PCR; TCRdb keeps in-frame clones, though not all of them. V and J calls and clone size follow that table, whereas D and trimming were derived from the DNA. Seen here are about 150,000 clones, approximately 90% observed once, and the top ten hold under 2%. What was sequenced was peripheral blood. This clonotype was sampled from a human donor in a cohort sampled during active COVID-19.

The chain's CDR3 is CSVQFRGENPPNREPDTQYF. CDR3 DNA: TGCAGCGTTCAATTTCGGGGTGAGAATCCGCCGAACAGAGAACCAGATACGCAGTATTTT. The V and J genes are TRBV29-1 and TRBJ2-3, with D maybe TRBD2 (5 bases). This CDR3 has 20 residues. Trimming shortened V by 5 bases and J by 4 bases, and 34 bases separated the two germline ends. The V gene's germline CDR1 is SQVTM and CDR2 ANQGSEA.